These T cell receptor beta chains were read from a single sample in a study of T cells after yellow fever vaccination. TCRdb fed the 5' RACE reads into MiXCR, producing one record per CDR3 protein. This table has under 55,000 distinct CDR3 sequences, 6.5% to 8% appearing once. The starting material was CD8+ T cells not binding an NS4B(214-222) dextramer, sorted from PBMCs, obtained about 41 days after the first yellow fever vaccination. These receptors originate from a man aged 18 to 30 who received the YFV17D yellow fever vaccine. CDR3s include the opening cysteine and the closing phenylalanine or tryptophan. The D gene is left open where the match is weak. Expanded clones get a size class; other rows say once, few or many, or leave the size out.

j_gene,d_gene,abundance,v_gene,CDR3nt,CDR3aa
TRBJ2-2,TRBD2,-,TRBV27,TGTGCCAGCACCCATTCACTAGCGGGGGCGAACACCGGGGAGCTGTTTTTT,CASTHSLAGANTGELFF
TRBJ2-1,TRBD2,many,TRBV12-5,TGTGCTAGTACCCGACGGGACGGGGGGAGGAATGAGCAGTTCTTC,CASTRRDGGRNEQFF
TRBJ2-3,TRBD2,many,TRBV6-5,TGTGCCAGCAGTTTAGCGGGGGGGAGAACAGATACGCAGTATTTT,CASSLAGGRTDTQYF
TRBJ2-1,TRBD2,-,TRBV4-1,TGCGCCAGCAGCCCCCGGGCGGGGGGTAACAATGAGCAGTTCTTC,CASSPRAGGNNEQFF
TRBJ2-1,TRBD2,many,TRBV5-1,TGCGCCAGCAGCTGGGGCGGGGGGCCCCACAATGAGCAGTTCTTC,CASSWGGGPHNEQFF
TRBJ2-6,TRBD2,-,TRBV29-1,TGCAGCGTTGAAGCGGGGGGGCTCTCTGGGGCCAACGTCCTGACTTTC,CSVEAGGLSGANVLTF
TRBJ2-7,-,many,TRBV5-1,TGCGCCAGCAGCCCTCGGGACCGATCCTACGAGCAGTACTTC,CASSPRDRSYEQYF
TRBJ1-5,-,few,TRBV12-3/TRBV12-4,TGTGCCAGCAGTCCCCTTGTAGGTGGAGGGCGCAATCAGCCCCAGCATTTT,CASSPLVGGGRNQPQHF
TRBJ2-1,-,few,TRBV27,TGTGCCAGCACGGAGGCCGGAGGGAGCGGTTACAATGAGCAGTTCTTC,CASTEAGGSGYNEQFF
TRBJ2-7,TRBD2,few,TRBV5-1,TGCGCCAGCAGCTTGCTTCCTAGCGGGGGGCATTACGAGCAGTACTTC,CASSLLPSGGHYEQYF
TRBJ1-1,-,-,TRBV4-1,TGCGCCAGCAGCCGGGAACCCATGAACACTGAAGCTTTCTTT,CASSREPMNTEAFF
TRBJ2-5,-,-,TRBV7-5,TGTGGCTCTGTGCCTGCTGCCCGTGAACAAAAGCGGGGGGGACAAGAGACCCAGTACTTC,CGSVPAAREQKRGGQETQYF
TRBJ1-5,TRBD1,many,TRBV6-5,TGTGCCAGCAGCCAAGAGGGGGCAGGTCAGCCCCAGCATTTT,CASSQEGAGQPQHF
TRBJ1-1,-,few,TRBV19,TGTGCCAGTAGTATAGATGTCTTGGACACAGAGAACACTGAAGCTTTCTTT,CASSIDVLDTENTEAFF
TRBJ1-1,TRBD1,many,TRBV6-2/TRBV6-3,TGTGCCACCGGGACAGGGGGCACTGAAGCTTTCTTT,CATGTGGTEAFF
TRBJ2-3,TRBD2,few,TRBV15,TGTGCCACCAGCATCCTTAGCGGGGGAACGCAGTATTTT,CATSILSGGTQYF
TRBJ1-2,-,many,TRBV2,TGTGCCAGCAGGGGCAGAGGGCTTGACTATGGCTACACCTTC,CASRGRGLDYGYTF
TRBJ2-1,TRBD2,many,TRBV12-3/TRBV12-4,TGTGCCAGCGGGACTAGCGGGGGCTACAATGAGCAGTTCTTC,CASGTSGGYNEQFF
TRBJ2-7,TRBD1,few,TRBV5-1,TGCGCCAGCAAAAAACCCGGGACAGGGGACGAACACTACGAGCAGTACTTC,CASKKPGTGDEHYEQYF
TRBJ2-3,-,-,TRBV7-8,TGTGCCAGCAGCAAATTCACAGATACGCAGTATTTT,CASSKFTDTQYF
TRBJ2-3,TRBD1,many,TRBV7-3,TGTGCCAGCAGCTTAACGTGGGACAGGGGTAATTCCACAGATACGCAGTATTTT,CASSLTWDRGNSTDTQYF
TRBJ1-4,-,-,TRBV10-3,TGTGCCATCAGTGAGTTAGACAGCGGGAATGAAAAACTGTTTTTT,CAISELDSGNEKLFF
TRBJ2-3,-,-,TRBV20-1,TGCAGTGCTAGAGATGGTGTAGTGGGCGAGACTAGCACAGATACGCAGTATTTT,CSARDGVVGETSTDTQYF
TRBJ1-1,-,many,TRBV20-1,TGCAGTGCTAGAGATTATAGGAGCCAATTCGGGCACACTGAAGCTTTCTTT,CSARDYRSQFGHTEAFF
TRBJ2-7,-,few,TRBV20-1,TGCAGTGCTACCGGGGGAGACTCCTACGAGCAGTACTTC,CSATGGDSYEQYF
TRBJ2-2,TRBD2,many,TRBV3-1,TGTGCCAGCAGCCAATCCGGGGGGGGGACGGACACCGGGGAGCTGTTTTTT,CASSQSGGGTDTGELFF
TRBJ1-2,-,many,TRBV7-9,TGTGCCAGCAGCTTCTATCTGGGTTATGGCTACACCTTC,CASSFYLGYGYTF
TRBJ1-2,-,-,TRBV11-2,TGTGCCAGCAGCCCCCATGGAGGGGCTTATGGCTACACCTTC,CASSPHGGAYGYTF
TRBJ2-4,TRBD2,-,TRBV12-3/TRBV12-4,TGTGCCAGCAGTTTCTCGGGGGGGACGGACATTCAGTACTTC,CASSFSGGTDIQYF
TRBJ2-7,-,-,TRBV29-1,TGCAGCGCCCACGTGGGTTACGAGCAGTACTTC,CSAHVGYEQYF
TRBJ2-4,-,many,TRBV5-4,TGTGCCAGCAGCTCGCCCTTAGCCAAAAACATTCAGTACTTC,CASSSPLAKNIQYF
TRBJ1-3,-,-,TRBV27,TGTGCCAGCAGTTTAGGCGTTGGATCTGGAAACACCATATATTTT,CASSLGVGSGNTIYF
TRBJ2-1,-,few,TRBV7-6,TGTGCCAGCACCGATACGTGGGGGGTGGGGAATGAGCAGTTCTTC,CASTDTWGVGNEQFF
TRBJ2-7,-,few,TRBV7-8,TGTGCCAGCAGCTTATCATCGGCAGAGCAGTACTTC,CASSLSSAEQYF
TRBJ1-1,-,-,TRBV19,TGTGCCAGTGGGTACCCGAACACTGAAGCTTTCTTT,CASGYPNTEAFF
TRBJ2-7,-,many,TRBV12-3/TRBV12-4,TGTGCCAGCAGTTATACCTACGAGCAGTACTTC,CASSYTYEQYF
TRBJ2-5,TRBD2,-,TRBV4-1,TGCGCCAGCAGCCAAGTGTCGGGGGGGCGAGAGACCCAGTACTTC,CASSQVSGGRETQYF
TRBJ2-3,TRBD2,few,TRBV5-6,TGTGCCAGCAGCTTGGCCGCTAGCGGGGGGGGCACAGGGACCACAGATACGCAGTATTTT,CASSLAASGGGTGTTDTQYF
TRBJ2-1,TRBD2,many,TRBV7-9,TGTGCCAGCAGCGCCAGCGGGGGGTACAATGAGCAGTTCTTC,CASSASGGYNEQFF
TRBJ2-3,-,-,TRBV11-1,TGTGCCAGCAGCTTACGGCGGGGTGGACCGGGACTCGTTCGCACAGATACGCAGTATTTT,CASSLRRGGPGLVRTDTQYF
TRBJ1-6,-,few,TRBV4-1,TGCGCCAGCAGCCAAGTCCAGGGAACTTCCTATTCACCCCTCCACTTT,CASSQVQGTSYSPLHF
TRBJ2-2,TRBD2,-,TRBV6-2/TRBV6-3,TGTGCCAGCAGTTACTCGACTAGCGGGGGTTCAACCACCGGGGAGCTGTTTTTT,CASSYSTSGGSTTGELFF
TRBJ1-1,TRBD1,few,TRBV11-2,TGTGCCAGCAGCTTAGATTCCGGGACAGTGAGCACTGAAGCTTTCTTT,CASSLDSGTVSTEAFF
TRBJ1-6,-,few,TRBV12-3/TRBV12-4,TGTGCCAGCAGTCCCCAGGGCTCCAATTCACCCCTCCACTTT,CASSPQGSNSPLHF
TRBJ2-3,-,many,TRBV20-1,TGCAGTGCTCCTCGGAGCACAGATACGCAGTATTTT,CSAPRSTDTQYF
TRBJ1-3,-,few,TRBV6-1,TGTGCCAGCAGTGACAGGACCATGGGAAACACCATATATTTT,CASSDRTMGNTIYF
TRBJ1-1,-,many,TRBV12-3/TRBV12-4,TGTGCCAGCAGTTTATTACAGGGCTATACTGAAGCTTTCTTT,CASSLLQGYTEAFF
TRBJ1-1,-,few,TRBV19,TGTGCCAGTAGGGCAGGGACGGTCACTGAAGCTTTCTTT,CASRAGTVTEAFF
TRBJ2-7,-,many,TRBV5-1,TGCGCCAGCAGCCCCCGGGGGACAGCCTCCTACGAGCAGTACTTC,CASSPRGTASYEQYF
TRBJ2-3,TRBD2,many,TRBV4-2,TGTGCCAGCAGCTTCTCCGGGACTAGCACTGATACGCAGTATTTT,CASSFSGTSTDTQYF
TRBJ1-6,TRBD1,-,TRBV7-2,TGTGCCAGCAGCTTCAGGGACAGCTCACCCCTCCACTTT,CASSFRDSSPLHF
TRBJ2-3,-,many,TRBV6-4,TGTGCCAGCAGTGCACTTGGGGGGGCCACAGATACGCAGTATTTT,CASSALGGATDTQYF
TRBJ1-2,-,few,TRBV4-3,TGCGCCAGCAGCCAAGTCGTTTGGGGGGCCGGCTACACCTTC,CASSQVVWGAGYTF